This T cell receptor beta chain was documented in a study of cytomegalovirus exposure and HLA in healthy donors. Overall study results and limits: A few CMV-associated chains were confirmed in vitro to be specific for CMV antigens. A link between a missense DCLRE1C variant and TCR beta V- and J-gene trimming emerged from a later analysis. Most TCR sequences showed up rarely, but some public TCRs showed up in many donors.

The CDR3 spans 15 residues. V was shortened by 1 base and J by 1 base, with 8 bases between the two germline ends. CDR1 SEHNR and CDR2 FQNEAQ come from the germline V gene (reference sequence). On this clone itself: The target antigen is unknown.

The study ran its PCR with 60 Vbeta and 13 Jbeta primers. The data were produced by immunoSEQ multiplex PCR, yet TCRdb's version contains in-frame clones alone and is incomplete. The sample lists fewer than 200,000 clones, approximately 80% occurring once. The clonotype comes from a woman between 50 and 59 years old in good health and CMV-seronegative. The sequenced sample consisted of PBMCs. V usage is TRBV7-9 and J usage is TRBJ2-1, with a tentative D call TRBD2 (7 bases). CDR3 sequence (DNA): TGTGCCAGCAGCTTAGAGGGGGGGTCCTACAATGAGCAGTTCTTC. Protein: CASSLEGGSYNEQFF.